This TCR beta chain was documented in a study of OX40 agonist ivuxolimab in advanced cancers. Study-wide background: Ivuxolimab, an antibody acting as an agonist of OX40 (CD134), was used to treat patients. People in dose escalation had one of these cancers: hepatocellular carcinoma, melanoma, renal cell or head and neck cancer. Broader study findings: In the expanded peripheral T cells, antigen specificity was never determined.

A remark on this clone: The target antigen is unknown.

Germline loops: CDR1 GTSNPN, CDR2 SVGIG (reference sequence). V was pared by 5 bases and J by 13 bases, with 14 bases between. The CDR3 extends over 10 amino acids. Data came from immunoSEQ multiplex PCR; TCRdb stores just in-frame clones and leaves some out. Of some 62,000 clones detected, approximately 86% appear once; the ten largest clones hold about 3.7%. The clonotype was recovered from an adult with an advanced solid tumor such as melanoma, head and neck, liver or kidney cancer. The chain has TRBV30 and TRBJ2-5; D perhaps matches TRBD1 (6 bases). This specimen was CD4+ or CD8+ T cells sorted from blood, taken in a trial of the OX40 agonist ivuxolimab. CDR3 sequence: CAWDSGARYF. In DNA, the CDR3 is TGTGCCTGGGACTCAGGGGCGCGGTACTTC.